This T cell receptor beta chain stems from a study of regulatory T cells in long-lasting Graves disease. In this sample, this clonotype turned up many times. HTBI primers from iRepertoire and Arm-PCR of CDR3 regions yielded the TCR beta libraries. MiXCR, run by TCRdb on the multiplex PCR reads, gives a single entry per CDR3 protein. This table has about 530,000 distinct CDR3 sequences, about 16% appearing once. The CDR3 consists of 15 residues. Germline CDR1 DFQATT, CDR2 SNEGSKA (reference sequence). Deletions cut 4 bases from V and 0 bases from J, with 13 bases between. Time point here: newly diagnosed GD, antithyroid drugs for less than 3 months. Making the TCR library involved RNA that had been extracted from PBMCs. This same sample was also taken into another study, of T cells in Graves' hyperthyroidism and ophthalmopathy.

The material sequenced was peripheral blood mononuclear cells (PBMCs), taken at new diagnosis, from a patient treated with antithyroid drugs. This rearrangement joins TRBV20-1 to TRBJ2-1, with D perhaps TRBD2 (6 bases). The sequence was collected from a middle-aged woman with Graves disease. The CDR3 reads CSATSARSSYNEQFF. The DNA for the CDR3 is TGCAGTGCTACTAGCGCGAGGAGCTCCTACAATGAGCAGTTCTTC.